This TCR beta chain is drawn from a study of identical twins. There are 14 residues in the CDR3. The germline CDR1 and CDR2 sequences are SEHNR and FQNEAQ (reference sequence). V was cut by 0 bases and J by 4 bases, with 8 bases left in between. In its sample, this clonotype was seen a few times. TCRdb re-derived calls from the 5' RACE reads in MiXCR, one entry per CDR3 protein. Seen here are around 960,000 distinct CDR3 sequences, around 12% observed once, and the top ten hold around 1.5%. These data were likewise used in another study, on yellow fever vaccine responses in identical twins.

V usage is TRBV7-9 and J usage is TRBJ2-3, with no clear D. Sequenced: PBMCs. The sequence derives from a woman between 18 and 29 years old in good health. CDR3 sequence (DNA): TGTGCCAGCAGCTTAGCAGAGACTGCAGATACGCAGTATTTT. This encodes CASSLAETADTQYF.